This T cell receptor (beta chain) was captured in a study of shared clonotypes between healthy human individuals. Broader study findings: The sampled material consisted only of blood, and tissue repertoires are likely to differ.

CD45RO negativity and positive selection for CCR7 defined naive CD8 cells, a population that excluded terminally differentiated effector memory CD45RA+ cells. Everyone who donated was a Caucasian adult who lived in Nashville, Tennessee. Here immunoSEQ multiplex PCR was the method, and the copy in TCRdb shows in-frame clones only, minus some. The table includes about 2 million clones, about 94% detected once. The CDR3 contains 16 residues. Trimming took 8 bases from V and 4 from J, leaving 20 bases between them. CDR1 is SEHNR and CDR2 is FQNEAQ in the germline V gene (reference sequence). Concerning this clone: The target antigen is unknown.

Input material: naive CD8+ T cells sorted from blood. The rearrangement uses TRBV7-9 and TRBJ1-4; the D is unclear. This clonotype was obtained from a man in his late teens or twenties in good health. CDR3 loop: CASGTNKQLRNEKLFF. CDR3 in DNA: TGTGCCAGCGGAACGAACAAACAGCTTCGTAATGAAAAACTGTTTTTT.